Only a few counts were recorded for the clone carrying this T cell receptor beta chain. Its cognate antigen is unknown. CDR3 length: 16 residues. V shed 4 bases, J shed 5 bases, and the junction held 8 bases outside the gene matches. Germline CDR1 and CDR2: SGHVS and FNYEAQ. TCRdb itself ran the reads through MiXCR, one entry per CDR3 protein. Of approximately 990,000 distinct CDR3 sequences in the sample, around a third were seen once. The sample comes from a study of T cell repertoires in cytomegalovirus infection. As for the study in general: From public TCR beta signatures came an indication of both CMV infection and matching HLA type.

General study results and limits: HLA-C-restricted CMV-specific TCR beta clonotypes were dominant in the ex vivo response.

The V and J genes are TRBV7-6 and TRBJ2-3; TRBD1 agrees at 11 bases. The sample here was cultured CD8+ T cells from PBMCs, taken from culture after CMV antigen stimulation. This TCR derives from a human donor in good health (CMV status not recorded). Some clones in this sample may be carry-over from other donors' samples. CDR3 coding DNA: TGTGCCAGCAGCTCCCGGGACAGGGGGATAGGAGATACGCAGTATTTT. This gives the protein CASSSRDRGIGDTQYF.